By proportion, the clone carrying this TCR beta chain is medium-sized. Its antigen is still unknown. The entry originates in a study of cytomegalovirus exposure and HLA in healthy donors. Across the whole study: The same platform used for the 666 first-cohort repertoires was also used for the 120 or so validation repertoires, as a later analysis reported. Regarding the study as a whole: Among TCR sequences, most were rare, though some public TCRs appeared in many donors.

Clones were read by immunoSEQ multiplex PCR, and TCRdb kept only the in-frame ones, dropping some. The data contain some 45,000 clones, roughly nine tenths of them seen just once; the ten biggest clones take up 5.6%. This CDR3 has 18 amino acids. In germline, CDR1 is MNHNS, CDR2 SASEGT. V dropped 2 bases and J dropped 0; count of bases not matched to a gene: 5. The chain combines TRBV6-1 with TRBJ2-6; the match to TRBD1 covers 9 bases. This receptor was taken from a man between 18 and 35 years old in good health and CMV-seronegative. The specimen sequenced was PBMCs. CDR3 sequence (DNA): TGTGCCAGCAGTGAATGGGACAGGGACTCCTCTGGGGCCAACGTCCTGACTTTC. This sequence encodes CASSEWDRDSSGANVLTF.